This T cell receptor (beta chain) was sequenced in a study of naive and memory T cell subsets. Findings of the study overall: In naive cells, over 90% of TCR sequences were seen only once.

This clonotype showed up many times. Its antigen is not identified. Both TRBC1 and TRBC2 were covered by a beta constant-region primer of two equimolar oligonucleotides. Four rounds of PCR amplified the ligated cDNA using nested alpha and beta constant-region primers plus SP2. TCRdb re-derived calls from the UMI-ligation and nested PCR reads in MiXCR, one entry per CDR3 protein. This table holds around 30,000 distinct CDR3 sequences, around 20% found once. Germline loops: CDR1 MNHEY, CDR2 SMNVEV (reference sequence). The CDR3 runs 14 residues. V lost 6 bases and J lost 4; bases outside the gene matches: 7.

This chain joins TRBV27 and TRBJ1-1; TRBD1 matches at 8 bases. This TCR was recovered from a human donor in good health. The specimen sequenced was effector memory CD4+ T cells from blood. Subset meaning: effector memory, CD45RA- CD27-. The CDR3 sequence is CASSQRQGSTEAFF. The CDR3 DNA is TGTGCCAGCAGCCAAAGACAGGGGAGCACTGAAGCTTTCTTT.